One and the same sample provided the 21 T cell receptor beta chains below, sequenced in a study of cytomegalovirus exposure and HLA in healthy donors. Amplification used 60 Vbeta primers and 13 Jbeta primers. Data came from immunoSEQ multiplex PCR; TCRdb stores just in-frame clones and leaves some out. Of fewer than 200,000 clones listed, about 79% are singletons. The sample was PBMCs. These receptors came from a female donor in good health and CMV-seronegative.

The rearrangement joins TRBV7-3 to TRBJ1-5; a possible D gene is TRBD1 (5 bases). Germline CDR1 SGHTA, CDR2 FQGTGA. The CDR3 spans 14 residues. V was shortened by 3 bases and J by 3 bases, with 9 bases between the two germline ends. The CDR3 nucleotides are TGTGCCAGCAGCTTGGCAGGGCCCAATCAGCCCCAGCATTTT. As protein: CASSLAGPNQPQHF.

J is TRBJ2-5 and V is TRBV30; TRBD2 agrees at 7 bases. The CDR3 is 15 residues long. The V gene's germline CDR1 is GTSNPN and CDR2 SVGIG (reference sequence). Germline trimming cut 3 bases from V and 4 bases from J; bases unmatched to any gene: 11. The CDR3 DNA follows: TGTGCCTGGAGGCCTCCGGGACTAAGACGAGAGACCCAGTACTTC. Residues: CAWRPPGLRRETQYF.

V is TRBV5-1 and J is TRBJ1-5; possibly TRBD1 for D (6 bases). V dropped 0 bases and J dropped 7 bases, with 17 bases sitting between them. The CDR3 is 16 residues long. CDR1 and CDR2 from the germline V gene are SGHRS and YFSETQ. The CDR3 DNA is TGCGCCAGCAGCTTGGCCGGTTTGGCAGGGGCGCAGCCCCAGCATTTT. Translated: CASSLAGLAGAQPQHF.

The genes are TRBV10-1 and TRBJ2-5; D not resolved. Matching the DNA end better, TRBJ2-7 makes the J call doubtful. Germline V gene data show CDR1 as WNHNN and CDR2 as SYGVQD (reference sequence). This CDR3 region has 11 residues. The CDR3 is CAINSEVEQYF. The CDR3 DNA reads TGCGCCATTAACTCCGAAGTCGAGCAGTACTTC.

The chain has TRBV19 and TRBJ1-2; 7 bases map to TRBD1. Germline-derived CDR1 and CDR2 are LNHDA and SQIVND (reference sequence). The CDR3 contains 15 residues. V was pared by 5 bases and J by 4 bases, with 10 bases of the junction left unmatched. The CDR3 is CASSVPTGQFYGYTF. The CDR3 DNA is TGTGCCAGTAGTGTTCCCACGGGACAGTTCTATGGCTACACCTTC.

The V call is TRBV5-1, the J call TRBJ1-1; the D is unclear. V was shortened by 2 bases and J by 0 bases, with 8 bases between the two germline ends. The CDR3 has 14 residues. CDR1 is SGHRS and CDR2 is YFSETQ in the germline V gene. The CDR3 nucleotides are TGCGCCAGCAGCTTAAACACCATGAACACTGAAGCTTTCTTT. This translates into CASSLNTMNTEAFF.

V gene TRBV19 combines with J gene TRBJ1-1, with unresolved D. Trimming removed 3 bases from V and 2 bases from J, with 7 bases in between. The CDR3 covers 13 residues. Germline CDR1 and CDR2: LNHDA and SQIVND (reference sequence). The CDR3 here is CASSIHSNTEAFF. Written as DNA, the CDR3 is TGTGCCAGTAGTATCCACAGTAACACTGAAGCTTTCTTT. The complete variable domain, with remaining parts taken from reference TRBV19 and TRBJ1-1, reads DGGITQSPKYLFRKEGQNVTLSCEQNLNHDAMYWYRQDPGQGLRLIYYSQIVNDFQKGDIAEGYSVSREKKESFPLTVTSAQKNPTAFYLCASSIHSNTEAFFGQGTRLTVV.

The V call is TRBV7-2, the J call TRBJ2-7, with 9 bases matching TRBD2. CDR1 is SGHTA, CDR2 FQGNSA, per germline. The CDR3 sequence is 14 residues long. J was trimmed by 3 bases and V by 8 bases; bases with no gene match: 8. The CDR3 sequence: CASSIAGDLYEQYF. CDR3 DNA: TGTGCCAGCTCTATAGCGGGGGACCTCTACGAGCAGTACTTC.

J is TRBJ2-7 and V is TRBV13, with 8 bases lining up with TRBD2. J lost 7 bases, V lost 4 bases, and 15 bases had no gene match. CDR1 and CDR2 (germline): PRHDT, FYEKMQ (reference sequence). This CDR3 comprises 16 residues. The CDR3 DNA sequence: TGTGCCAGCAGCTCACAGTCGGGGGGGCTCCTGGAAGAGCAGTACTTC. It specifies CASSSQSGGLLEEQYF.

The chain combines TRBV4-1 with TRBJ2-1, with 7 nucleotides matching TRBD1. The CDR3 has 15 amino acids. From germline, CDR1 is MGHRA and CDR2 YSYEKL. V shed 6 bases, J shed 6 bases, and the junction held 11 bases outside the gene matches. CDR3 loop: CASRGEMAGGNEQFF. The CDR3 DNA reads as TGCGCCAGCAGGGGGGAGATGGCAGGGGGCAATGAGCAGTTCTTC.

V and J are TRBV4-2 and TRBJ1-2; no reliable D call. The germline gives CDR1 LGHNA, CDR2 YNFKEQ. CDR3 length equals 15 residues. The germline V and J ends were trimmed by 1 base and 4 bases, with 13 bases remaining between them. CDR3 nucleotides: TGTGCCAGCAGCCAAGGCGGGAGGGAGGGCTATGGCTACACCTTC. Translated: CASSQGGREGYGYTF.

The rearrangement uses TRBV18 and TRBJ1-2; a possible D gene is TRBD1 (5 bases). The CDR3 runs to 13 residues. Trimming pared 3 bases from V and 9 bases from J, leaving 14 bases between. The germline V gene encodes CDR1 KGHSH and CDR2 LQKENI. CDR3 nucleotides: TGTGCCAGCTCACCTGAAGGGGCGTGGAGCTACACCTTC. As protein: CASSPEGAWSYTF.

The chain recombines TRBV11-2 with TRBJ2-1, with 10 bases that match TRBD2. Germline-derived CDR1 and CDR2 are SGHAT and FQNNGV. Unmatched junction bases numbered 6, after V lost 5 bases and J lost 5 bases. This CDR3 spans 15 amino acids. Here the CDR3 reads CASSLTAGGHNEQFF. CDR3 in DNA: TGTGCCAGCAGCCTAACAGCGGGGGGGCACAATGAGCAGTTCTTC.

This chain joins TRBV2 and TRBJ1-5; D uncertain. Germline V lookup: CDR1 SNHLY, CDR2 FYNNEI. This CDR3 has 13 residues. Trimming took 5 bases from V and 7 from J, leaving 12 bases between them. CDR3 coding DNA: TGTGCCAGCAGTTATCACCCCCAGCAGCCCCAGCATTTT. It encodes CASSYHPQQPQHF.

In DNA, the CDR3 is TGTGCCAGCAGTGCAGAGGGCTCCTACGAGCAGTACTTC. It translates to CASSAEGSYEQYF. V and J are TRBV6-4 and TRBJ2-7; D possibly corresponds to TRBD2 (5 bases). The CDR3 covers 13 residues. V was clipped by 4 bases and J by 0 bases, with 7 bases between them. The germline V gene has CDR1 MRHNA and CDR2 SNTAGT.

The V call is TRBV30, the J call TRBJ1-6; no clear D. The CDR3 has 15 residues. The V gene's germline CDR1 is GTSNPN and CDR2 SVGIG (reference sequence). The V end lost 2 bases, the J end lost 9 bases, and 17 bases lay between the germline ends. The DNA for the CDR3 is TGTGCCTGGAGTTTGGGAGAGGCCCTCGGTTCACCCCTCCACTTT. This sequence encodes CAWSLGEALGSPLHF.

The genes are TRBV11-3 and TRBJ2-5, with 9 bases matching TRBD2. Germline-derived CDR1 and CDR2 are SGHNT and YENEEA. V lost 1 base to trimming and J lost 0 bases; unmatched junction nucleotides: 3. The CDR3 sequence is 16 residues long. The CDR3 DNA follows: TGTGCCAGCAGCTTAGGTCTAGCGGGGAACCAAGAGACCCAGTACTTC. The encoded protein is CASSLGLAGNQETQYF. Full variable domain (rest looked up from reference TRBV11-3 and TRBJ2-5): EAGVVQSPRYKIIEKKQPVAFWCNPISGHNTLYWYLQNLGQGPELLIRYENEEAVDDSQLPKDRFSAERLKGVDSTLKIQPAELGDSAVYLCASSLGLAGNQETQYFGPGTRLLVL.

V gene TRBV28 combines with J gene TRBJ1-2, with a possible D match to TRBD1 (5 bases). The CDR3 is 13 residues long. The V and J ends lost 2 bases and 7 bases respectively, with 11 bases between them. Germline CDR1 MDHEN, CDR2 SYDVKM. The CDR3: CASSLRQIGGYTF. The CDR3 nucleotides read TGTGCCAGCAGTTTAAGACAGATAGGTGGCTACACCTTC.

DNA of the CDR3: TGTGCCAGCTCACCCCTTCCAGGACAGGGGACCTCTGGAAACACCATATATTTT. Translated: CASSPLPGQGTSGNTIYF. The V gene is TRBV18, the J gene TRBJ1-3, with TRBD1 matching over 9 bases. This CDR3 contains 18 residues. The ends lost 3 bases at V and 0 bases at J; junction bases unmatched: 9. Germline lookup yields CDR1 KGHSH and CDR2 LQKENI.

The V call is TRBV11-2, the J call TRBJ2-3; 8 bases match TRBD2. This CDR3 spans 17 amino acids. CDR1 and CDR2 (germline): SGHAT, FQNNGV. Germline trimming cut 0 bases from V and 4 bases from J; bases unmatched to any gene: 9. The CDR3 loop is CASSLEWSGRAADTQYF. DNA for the CDR3: TGTGCCAGCAGCTTAGAGTGGAGCGGGAGAGCGGCAGATACGCAGTATTTT.

This chain uses TRBV7-2 with TRBJ1-1, with 12 nucleotides matching TRBD1. In germline, CDR1 is SGHTA, CDR2 FQGNSA. The V and J ends lost 2 bases and 10 bases, in that order; junction bases with no gene match: 11. The CDR3 runs to 16 residues. The CDR3 protein is CASSLQGQGAHMRAFF. The CDR3 DNA follows: TGTGCCAGCAGCTTACAGGGACAGGGGGCCCATATGCGAGCTTTCTTT. The full variable domain, completed using reference TRBV7-2 and TRBJ1-1, is GAGVSQSPSNKVTEKGKDVELRCDPISGHTALYWYRQSLGQGLEFLIYFQGNSAPDKSGLPSDRFSAERTGGSVSTLTIQRTQQEDSAVYLCASSLQGQGAHMRAFFGQGTRLTVV.